The rows below give T cell receptor beta chains drawn from one sample of a study of T cells expressing NK-cell markers. TCRdb derives one entry per CDR3 protein from the 5' RACE reads, leaving out DNA. This specimen shows about 160,000 distinct CDR3 sequences; the ten leading clones hold around 20%. What was sequenced was blood T cells: a sorted CD56 or NKG2C T cell subset, CD4+ or CD8+ T cells, or bulk PBMC T cells (not recorded which). The receptors stem from a man aged 18-75 years in good health. Each CDR3 is given with its conserved first and last residue.

V gene: TRBV27
J gene: TRBJ2-1
CDR3 protein: CASTPFGGGQSYNEQFF

V gene: TRBV24-1
J gene: TRBJ1-2
CDR3 protein: CATSDPGQGRTFGYTF

V gene: TRBV12-5
J gene: TRBJ2-5
CDR3 protein: CASGPLTGGFQETQYF

V gene: TRBV9
J gene: TRBJ2-7
CDR3 protein: CASSAASAGYEQYF

V gene: TRBV7-9
J gene: TRBJ2-7
CDR3 protein: CASSETGTHEQYF

V gene: TRBV19
J gene: TRBJ2-1
CDR3 protein: CASSILIGRNEQFF

V gene: TRBV27
J gene: TRBJ1-4
CDR3 protein: CASSLGISNEKLFF

V gene: TRBV12-3/TRBV12-4
J gene: TRBJ2-5
CDR3 protein: CASTLIWGETQYF

V gene: TRBV7-6
J gene: TRBJ1-3
CDR3 protein: CASSQGPDLSGNTIYF

V gene: TRBV7-8
J gene: TRBJ2-3
CDR3 protein: CASSSPQGQSTDTQYF

V gene: TRBV20-1
J gene: TRBJ2-2
CDR3 protein: CSARGGINTGELFF

V gene: TRBV15
J gene: TRBJ1-5
CDR3 protein: CATSPTRGSGQPQHF

V gene: TRBV6-5
J gene: TRBJ2-5
CDR3 protein: CASSYGLGYQETQYF

V gene: TRBV27
J gene: TRBJ2-7
CDR3 protein: CASSYAAHYEQYF

V gene: TRBV2
J gene: TRBJ2-7
CDR3 protein: CASLFNRDVYEQYF

V gene: TRBV2
J gene: TRBJ2-7
CDR3 protein: CASKGLAGEYEQYF

V gene: TRBV7-9
J gene: TRBJ2-1
CDR3 protein: CASQRGGSYNEQFF

V gene: TRBV12-3/TRBV12-4
J gene: TRBJ2-7
CDR3 protein: CASSSAGGLVYEQYF

V gene: TRBV11-2
J gene: TRBJ1-3
CDR3 protein: CASSLGGAIPGNTIYF

V gene: TRBV4-1
J gene: TRBJ1-1
CDR3 protein: CASSRRGGQGAPEAFF

V gene: TRBV11-2
J gene: TRBJ2-3
CDR3 protein: CASSREAAGSIDTQYF

V gene: TRBV9
J gene: TRBJ1-1
CDR3 protein: CASSVKGASTEAFF

V gene: TRBV20-1
J gene: TRBJ1-5
CDR3 protein: CSARHFGTDYSNQPQHF

V gene: TRBV2
J gene: TRBJ1-1
CDR3 protein: CAATRYHTEAFF

V gene: TRBV7-6
J gene: TRBJ1-3
CDR3 protein: CASSSGTAINSGNTIYF

V gene: TRBV7-9
J gene: TRBJ2-7
CDR3 protein: CASSDYGAGAYEQYF

V gene: TRBV5-1
J gene: TRBJ2-7
CDR3 protein: CASSLYTGGSEQYF

V gene: TRBV4-2
J gene: TRBJ1-3
CDR3 protein: CASSQDLIGVGNTIYF

V gene: TRBV5-5
J gene: TRBJ2-7
CDR3 protein: CASSTAGGASYEQYF